Listed here are 8 T cell receptor beta chains from one sample, sequenced in a study of technical replicates of blood from a handful of donors. Data came from immunoSEQ multiplex PCR; TCRdb stores just in-frame clones and leaves some out. The profile shows tens of thousands of clones, just over 95% of them singletons. Sequenced: T cells isolated from PBMCs. These receptor sequences come from a human donor in good health.

The gene calls are TRBV19 and TRBJ1-5; tentatively, D is TRBD1 (6 bases). The germline CDR1 and CDR2 sequences are LNHDA and SQIVND (reference sequence). The CDR3 length is 15 residues. The V end lost 3 bases, the J end lost 7 bases, and 16 bases lay between the germline ends. The CDR3 DNA reads as TGTGCCAGTAGTATCAGCGGGGGCGGAGGACAGCCCCAGCATTTT. It yields the protein CASSISGGGGQPQHF.

J is TRBJ2-7 and V is TRBV5-6, with a possible D match to TRBD1 (5 bases). Between the trimmed V and J ends, which lost 4 bases and 3 bases, there was a span of 11 bases. There are 13 residues in the CDR3. Per germline, CDR1 SGHDT and CDR2 YYEEEE. The CDR3 loop reads CASSPLDSYEQYF. The DNA for the CDR3 is TGTGCCAGCAGCCCGCTTGACAGCTACGAGCAGTACTTC.

The chain employs TRBV4-1 and TRBJ1-5; D may be TRBD1 (6 bases). Germline V gene lookup returns CDR1 MGHRA and CDR2 YSYEKL. V lost 3 bases and J lost 4, with 13 bases in between. The CDR3 covers 15 residues. CDR3: CASSHEQGRNQPQHF. Here the CDR3 DNA reads TGCGCCAGCAGCCACGAGCAGGGGCGAAATCAGCCCCAGCATTTT.

This rearrangement joins TRBV7-2 to TRBJ2-5; 11 nucleotides align to TRBD2. This CDR3 has 15 amino acids. Germline assignment: CDR1 SGHTA and CDR2 FQGNSA. Germline trimming cut 5 bases from V and 1 base from J; bases unmatched to any gene: 3. The CDR3 DNA follows: TGTGCCAGCAGCAGACTAGCGGGGATCCAAGAGACCCAGTACTTC. Translated, it gives CASSRLAGIQETQYF.

The V call is TRBV2, the J call TRBJ2-5; 7 bases are a match to TRBD2. The germline V gene has CDR1 SNHLY and CDR2 FYNNEI. V lost 9 bases to trimming and J lost 3 bases; unmatched junction nucleotides: 4. The CDR3 sequence is 12 residues long. The CDR3 sequence is CARGGLEETQYF. CDR3 DNA sequence: TGTGCCAGGGGGGGGTTGGAAGAGACCCAGTACTTC.

This chain links TRBV27 with TRBJ2-6; 9 bases align to TRBD2. The V gene end was trimmed by 5 bases and the J gene end by 2 bases; junction bases not matched to a gene: 7. The CDR3 covers 17 residues. The V gene's germline CDR1 is MNHEY and CDR2 SMNVEV (reference sequence). The DNA for the CDR3 is TGTGCCAGCAGTCGCGATAGCGGGAGTGCTGGGGCCAACGTCCTGACTTTC. Translated: CASSRDSGSAGANVLTF.

This chain links TRBV29-1 with TRBJ1-4; D call uncertain. This CDR3 has 12 amino acids. The V gene's germline CDR1 is SQVTM and CDR2 ANQGSEA. With 4 bases removed from V and 7 bases from J, the gap between germline ends came to 10 bases. The CDR3 DNA reads as TGCAGCGTTGCTAGGGAGAGTGAAAAACTGTTTTTT. Protein product: CSVARESEKLFF.

The rearrangement links TRBV7-9 to TRBJ2-2; perhaps TRBD1 as D (5 bases). The CDR3 consists of 15 residues. Germline V gene lookup returns CDR1 SEHNR and CDR2 FQNEAQ (reference sequence). Between the trimmed V and J ends, which lost 6 bases and 0 bases, there was a span of 11 bases. The CDR3 loop reads CASSQQGSNTGELFF. In nucleotides, the CDR3 is TGTGCCAGCAGTCAGCAGGGTTCGAACACCGGGGAGCTGTTTTTT.